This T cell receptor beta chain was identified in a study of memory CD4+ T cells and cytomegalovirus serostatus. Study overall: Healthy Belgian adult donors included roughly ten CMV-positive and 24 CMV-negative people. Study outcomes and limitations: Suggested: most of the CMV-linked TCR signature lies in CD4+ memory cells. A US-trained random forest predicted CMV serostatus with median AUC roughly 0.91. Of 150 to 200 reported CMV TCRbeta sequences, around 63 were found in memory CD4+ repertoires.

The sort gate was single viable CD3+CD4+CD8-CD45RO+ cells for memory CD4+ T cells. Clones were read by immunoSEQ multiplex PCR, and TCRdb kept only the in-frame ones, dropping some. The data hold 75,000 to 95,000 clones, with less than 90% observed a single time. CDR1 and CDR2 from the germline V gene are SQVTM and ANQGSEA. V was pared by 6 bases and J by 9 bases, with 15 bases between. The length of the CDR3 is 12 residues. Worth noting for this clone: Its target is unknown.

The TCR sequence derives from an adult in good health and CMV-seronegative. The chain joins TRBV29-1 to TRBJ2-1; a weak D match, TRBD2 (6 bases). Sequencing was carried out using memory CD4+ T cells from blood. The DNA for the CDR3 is TGCAGCGTCCGCATGGAGGGGTCTGAGCAGTTCTTC. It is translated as CSVRMEGSEQFF.